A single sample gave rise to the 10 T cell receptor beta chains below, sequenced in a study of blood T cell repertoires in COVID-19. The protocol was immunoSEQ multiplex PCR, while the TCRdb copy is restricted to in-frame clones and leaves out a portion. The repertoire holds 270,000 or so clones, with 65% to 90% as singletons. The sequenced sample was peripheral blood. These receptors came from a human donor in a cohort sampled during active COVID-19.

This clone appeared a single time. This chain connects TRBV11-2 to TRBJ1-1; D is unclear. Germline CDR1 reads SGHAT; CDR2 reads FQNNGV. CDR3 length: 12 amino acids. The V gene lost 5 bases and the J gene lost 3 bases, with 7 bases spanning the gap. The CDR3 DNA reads TGTGCCAGCAGCCCCCTAGACACTGAAGCTTTCTTT. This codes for CASSPLDTEAFF.

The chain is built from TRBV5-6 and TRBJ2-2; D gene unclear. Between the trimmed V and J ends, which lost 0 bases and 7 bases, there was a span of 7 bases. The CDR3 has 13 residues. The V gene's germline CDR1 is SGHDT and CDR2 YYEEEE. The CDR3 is CASSLGLVGELFF. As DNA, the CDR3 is TGTGCCAGCAGCTTGGGATTAGTCGGGGAGCTGTTTTTT.

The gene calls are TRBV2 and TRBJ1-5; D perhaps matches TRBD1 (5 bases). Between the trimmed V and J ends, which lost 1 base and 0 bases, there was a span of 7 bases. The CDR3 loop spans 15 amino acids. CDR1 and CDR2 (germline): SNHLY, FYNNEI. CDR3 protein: CASSEVGLSNQPQHF. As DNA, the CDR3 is TGTGCCAGCAGTGAAGTGGGACTTAGCAATCAGCCCCAGCATTTT.

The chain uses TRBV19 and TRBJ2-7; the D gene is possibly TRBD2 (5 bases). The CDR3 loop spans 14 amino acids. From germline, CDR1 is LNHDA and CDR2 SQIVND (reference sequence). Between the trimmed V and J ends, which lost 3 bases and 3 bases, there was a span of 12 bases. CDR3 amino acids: CASSMASRLYEQYF. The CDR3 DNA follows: TGTGCCAGTAGTATGGCTAGCAGACTCTACGAGCAGTACTTC.

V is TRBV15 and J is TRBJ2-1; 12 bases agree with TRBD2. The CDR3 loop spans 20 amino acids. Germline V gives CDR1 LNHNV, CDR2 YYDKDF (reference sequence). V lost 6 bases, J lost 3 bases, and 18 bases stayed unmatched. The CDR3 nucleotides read TGTGCCACCAGTATAAAAGGCCCCCGAACTAGCGGGAGGCACTACAATGAGCAGTTCTTC. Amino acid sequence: CATSIKGPRTSGRHYNEQFF.

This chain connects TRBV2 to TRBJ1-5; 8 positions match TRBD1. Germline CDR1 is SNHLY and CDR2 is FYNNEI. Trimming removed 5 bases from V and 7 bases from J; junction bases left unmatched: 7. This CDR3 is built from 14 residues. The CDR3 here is CASSPDRGYQPQHF. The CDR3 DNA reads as TGTGCCAGCAGTCCCGACAGGGGTTACCAGCCCCAGCATTTT.

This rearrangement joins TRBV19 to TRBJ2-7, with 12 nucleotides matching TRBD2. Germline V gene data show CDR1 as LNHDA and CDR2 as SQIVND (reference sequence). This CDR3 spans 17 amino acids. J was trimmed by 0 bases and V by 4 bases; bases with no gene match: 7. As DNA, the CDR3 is TGTGCCAGTAGTACCCACTCTAGCGGGAGGGCCTCCTACGAGCAGTACTTC. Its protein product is CASSTHSSGRASYEQYF.

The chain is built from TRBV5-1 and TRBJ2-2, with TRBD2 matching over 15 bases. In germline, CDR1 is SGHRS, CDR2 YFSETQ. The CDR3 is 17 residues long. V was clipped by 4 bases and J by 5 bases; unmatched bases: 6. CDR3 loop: CASSLIGLAGGTGELFF. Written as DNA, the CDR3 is TGCGCCAGCAGCCTAATTGGACTAGCGGGAGGGACCGGGGAGCTGTTTTTT.

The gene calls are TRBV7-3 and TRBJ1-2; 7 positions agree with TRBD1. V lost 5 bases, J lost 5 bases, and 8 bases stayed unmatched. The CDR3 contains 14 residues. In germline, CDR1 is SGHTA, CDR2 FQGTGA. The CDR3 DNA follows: TGTGCCAGCAGCCCCGCCGGGACAGATTATGGCTACACCTTC. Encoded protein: CASSPAGTDYGYTF. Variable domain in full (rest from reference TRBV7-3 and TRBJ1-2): GAGVSQTPSNKVTEKGKYVELRCDPISGHTALYWYRQSLGQGPEFLIYFQGTGAADDSGLPNDRFFAVRPEGSVSTLKIQRTERGDSAVYLCASSPAGTDYGYTFGSGTRLTVV.

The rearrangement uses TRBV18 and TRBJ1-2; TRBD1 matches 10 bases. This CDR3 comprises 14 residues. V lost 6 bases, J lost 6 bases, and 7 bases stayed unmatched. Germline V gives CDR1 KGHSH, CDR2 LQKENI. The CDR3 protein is CASSTDRGSNGYTF. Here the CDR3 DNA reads TGTGCCAGCTCGACGGACAGGGGGAGTAATGGCTACACCTTC.